Below, one T cell receptor beta chain is given with its context. The antigen remains unidentified. In germline, CDR1 is DFQATT, CDR2 SNEGSKA (reference sequence). This CDR3 is 16 amino acids long. Trimming at V came to 6 bases and at J to 0 bases, leaving 13 bases not matched to a gene. The sample comes from a study of T-cell memory formation after mild COVID-19. Study-level findings and limits: Still unconfirmed is whether the second-wave clones peaking on day 37 recognized SARS-CoV-2.

One entry per CDR3 protein, called by TCRdb with MiXCR from the 5' RACE reads. The repertoire holds roughly 310,000 distinct CDR3 sequences, with 15% to 20% as singletons. Specimen: PBMCs or a T cell subset sorted from them (not recorded which). This chain links TRBV20-1 with TRBJ2-5; 7 nucleotides line up with TRBD2. The receptor comes from a young man who had mild COVID-19 (a few samples of this study predate the infection). Cell type and time point are not known. The CDR3 region has the DNA TGCAGTGCCCCTCCCCCGCTAGCGGTGTACCAAGAGACCCAGTACTTC. Protein product: CSAPPPLAVYQETQYF.